The 26 T cell receptor beta chains in this list originate from one sample, sequenced in a study of siplizumab effects on memory and regulatory T cells. Sequencing was performed with immunoSEQ multiplex PCR; in TCRdb, only in-frame clones are kept and a portion is missing. The sample contains approximately 100,000 clones, around 90% of which appear only once. The sample comprised non-Treg CD4+ T cells sorted from blood. The receptor set was obtained from a human donor in good health.

This clone was observed once. The chain is built from TRBV6-6 and TRBJ2-7; unclear D gene. There are 11 residues in the CDR3. V gave up 5 bases and J gave up 6 bases, with 8 bases separating them. The germline CDR1 and CDR2 sequences are MNHNY and SVGAGI (reference sequence). The CDR3 region has the DNA TGTGCCAGCAGTCCTAGGGCCGAGCAGTACTTC. Residues: CASSPRAEQYF.

The chain carries TRBV30 and TRBJ2-5; 9 bases align to TRBD1. V lost 7 bases, J lost 5 bases, and 11 bases stayed unmatched. CDR1 is GTSNPN, CDR2 SVGIG, per germline (reference sequence). This CDR3 has 14 residues. This CDR3 reads CASGQGSRGETQYF. The CDR3 nucleotides read TGTGCCTCGGGACAGGGCAGCCGAGGGGAGACCCAGTACTTC.

The chain is built from TRBV19 and TRBJ2-2; TRBD2 is a possible D gene (6 bases). The CDR3 has 16 amino acids. CDR1 is LNHDA, CDR2 SQIVND, per germline (reference sequence). The V end was cut by 7 bases, the J end by 0 bases, with 15 bases between. As DNA, the CDR3 is TGTGCCAGTAAGGGCGGGGTGTTGGCGAACACCGGGGAGCTGTTTTTT. Protein product: CASKGGVLANTGELFF.

V gene TRBV6-1 combines with J gene TRBJ2-7, with D perhaps TRBD2 (6 bases). V lost 7 bases, J lost 3 bases, and 16 bases lay in between. CDR3 size: 14 residues. Germline V gene lookup returns CDR1 MNHNS and CDR2 SASEGT. The CDR3 reads CASIRGTHLYEQYF. The CDR3 nucleotides read TGTGCCAGCATCCGCGGGACTCATCTCTACGAGCAGTACTTC.

The chain joins TRBV9 to TRBJ2-1; 8 nucleotides align to TRBD2. Unmatched junction bases numbered 11, after V lost 4 bases and J lost 8 bases. Germline-derived CDR1 and CDR2 are SGDLS and YYNGEE. The CDR3 contains 15 residues. The CDR3 region is CASSPRAGVRDEQFF. CDR3 in DNA: TGTGCCAGCAGCCCCAGAGCGGGAGTCAGGGATGAGCAGTTCTTC.

This chain links TRBV19 with TRBJ1-1; D ambiguous. This CDR3 is built from 14 residues. The germline V gene encodes CDR1 LNHDA and CDR2 SQIVND (reference sequence). Trimming pared 3 bases from V and 10 bases from J, leaving 18 bases between. The DNA for the CDR3 is TGTGCCAGTAGTATTTCCCCGGCGGGCGGAGGAGCTTTCTTT. Amino acids: CASSISPAGGGAFF.

The chain is built from TRBV4-1 and TRBJ1-1; 12 nucleotides agree with TRBD1. The junction had 9 bases not matched to a gene; V was cut back by 0 bases and J by 7 bases. This CDR3 contains 17 residues. Germline assignment: CDR1 MGHRA and CDR2 YSYEKL. CDR3 residues: CASSQDMGTGGQGEAFF. The CDR3 DNA sequence: TGCGCCAGCAGCCAAGATATGGGGACAGGGGGCCAGGGTGAAGCTTTCTTT.

CDR3 nucleotides: TGTGCCAGCACCTTCGCGGGAGGTATCTACGAGCAGTACTTC. Residues: CASTFAGGIYEQYF. The chain carries TRBV6-5 and TRBJ2-7; 8 nucleotides agree with TRBD2. V lost 7 bases to trimming and J lost 3 bases; unmatched junction nucleotides: 8. Germline V gene data show CDR1 as MNHEY and CDR2 as SVGAGI. The CDR3 is made up of 14 amino acids.

This chain joins TRBV19 and TRBJ2-7; a weak D match, TRBD2 (6 bases). V dropped 4 bases and J dropped 11 bases, with 15 bases sitting between them. CDR3 size: 12 residues. Germline V gene data show CDR1 as LNHDA and CDR2 as SQIVND (reference sequence). This CDR3 is CASSREGGVKYF. The DNA of the CDR3 is TGTGCCAGTAGTAGAGAGGGAGGTGTTAAGTACTTC.

The V and J genes are TRBV5-6 and TRBJ2-3, with D possibly being TRBD2 (6 bases). From germline, CDR1 is SGHDT and CDR2 YYEEEE. CDR3 length equals 12 residues. V was clipped by 5 bases and J by 4 bases, with 8 bases between them. The CDR3 region has the DNA TGTGCCAGCAGAACGGGGGCAGATACGCAGTATTTT. Translated: CASRTGADTQYF.

This clone has only a few counts. The chain uses TRBV5-1 and TRBJ2-7, with 12 positions matching TRBD2. J lost 7 bases, V lost 4 bases, and 9 bases had no gene match. Germline CDR1 and CDR2: SGHRS and YFSETQ. The CDR3 runs to 15 residues. CDR3 residues: CASSGRLAGVGEQYF. CDR3 nucleotide sequence: TGCGCCAGCAGCGGAAGACTAGCGGGAGTAGGAGAGCAGTACTTC.

The gene calls are TRBV6-1 and TRBJ1-1; tentatively, D is TRBD1 (5 bases). Trimming took off 5 bases at V and 4 bases at J, with 14 bases between the two ends. Germline V gives CDR1 MNHNS, CDR2 SASEGT. CDR3 size: 14 residues. The CDR3 loop reads CASSPSGGFTEAFF. The CDR3 DNA follows: TGTGCCAGCAGTCCCTCCGGGGGTTTCACTGAAGCTTTCTTT.

The chain couples TRBV5-4 to TRBJ2-7, with D tentatively TRBD1 (6 bases). Germline V gene data show CDR1 as SGHNT and CDR2 as YYREEE (reference sequence). V lost 4 bases and J 3 bases, leaving 11 bases between the germline ends. The CDR3 runs 13 residues. This CDR3 reads CASSREQGYEQYF. The CDR3 DNA sequence: TGTGCCAGCAGCCGCGAACAGGGCTACGAGCAGTACTTC.

The chain employs TRBV7-9 and TRBJ1-1; D remains ambiguous. Trimming removed 4 bases from V and 1 base from J, with 16 bases in between. The CDR3 totals 16 residues. Germline lookup yields CDR1 SEHNR and CDR2 FQNEAQ (reference sequence). The CDR3 here is CASSSVASTGNTEAFF. Here the CDR3 DNA reads TGTGCCAGCAGCTCCGTAGCCTCTACCGGGAACACTGAAGCTTTCTTT.

The genes are TRBV10-3 and TRBJ2-7; 12 bases are a match to TRBD2. Losses at the gene ends were 4 bases for V and 4 bases for J; bases not matched to a gene: 5. This CDR3 has 15 amino acids. Germline V gene lookup returns CDR1 ENHRY and CDR2 SYGVKD. The CDR3 region has the DNA TGTGCCATCAGTGGGGTGACTAGCGGGGGATACGAGCAGTACTTC. Translating it yields CAISGVTSGGYEQYF.

The rearrangement joins TRBV6-1 to TRBJ2-7, with unresolved D. The CDR3 totals 16 residues. Germline CDR1 reads MNHNS; CDR2 reads SASEGT. Deletions cut 1 base from V and 0 bases from J, with 13 bases between. The CDR3 spells CASSEVERESSYEQYF. The CDR3 DNA reads as TGTGCCAGCAGTGAAGTCGAGCGAGAGAGCTCCTACGAGCAGTACTTC.

V and J are TRBV19 and TRBJ1-6, with a tentative D call TRBD1 (5 bases). Germline V gene data show CDR1 as LNHDA and CDR2 as SQIVND (reference sequence). This CDR3 is built from 13 residues. V lost 4 bases to trimming and J lost 7 bases, with 8 bases between them. CDR3 DNA: TGTGCCAGTAGTAAGACAGTAAATTCACCCCTCCACTTT. As protein: CASSKTVNSPLHF.

The V and J genes are TRBV28 and TRBJ2-7; no clear D gene. This CDR3 comprises 15 residues. Germline values: CDR1 MDHEN, CDR2 SYDVKM. Trimming left V 5 bases short and J 3 bases short, with 17 bases between. CDR3 nucleotide sequence: TGTGCCAGCAGTCTTACTTCTAGGAGCAGCTACGAGCAGTACTTC. It yields the protein CASSLTSRSSYEQYF. The full variable domain, completed using reference TRBV28 and TRBJ2-7, is DVKVTQSSRYLVKRTGEKVFLECVQDMDHENMFWYRQDPGLGLRLIYFSYDVKMKEKGDIPEGYSVSREKKERFSLILESASTNQTSMYLCASSLTSRSSYEQYFGPGTRLTVT.

V is TRBV7-9 and J is TRBJ2-3, with 9 nucleotides matching TRBD2. CDR1 is SEHNR, CDR2 FQNEAQ, per germline (reference sequence). The CDR3 has 16 amino acids. Losses at the gene ends were 5 bases for V and 2 bases for J; bases not matched to a gene: 8. CDR3 nucleotide sequence: TGTGCCAGCAGCCAACTAGCGGGTGCATCCACAGATACGCAGTATTTT. Its protein is CASSQLAGASTDTQYF.

In DNA, the CDR3 is TGTGCCAGCAGCCACGACCTCTACGAGCAGTACTTC. It specifies CASSHDLYEQYF. The chain combines TRBV14 with TRBJ2-7, with unresolved D. The ends were cut back, 3 bases at V and 3 bases at J, with 6 bases in the middle. The CDR3 length is 12 residues. Germline V gene data show CDR1 as SGHDN and CDR2 as FVKESK.

The CDR3 is CASSTGVSNEKLFF. The CDR3 nucleotides are TGTGCCAGTAGCACCGGGGTCTCTAATGAAAAACTGTTTTTT. This rearrangement joins TRBV19 to TRBJ1-4; D not resolved. V was pared by 6 bases and J by 3 bases, with 11 bases between. The germline gives CDR1 LNHDA, CDR2 SQIVND (reference sequence). This CDR3 is built from 14 residues. The entire variable domain, with the rest obtained from reference TRBV19 and TRBJ1-4, is as follows: DGGITQSPKYLFRKEGQNVTLSCEQNLNHDAMYWYRQDPGQGLRLIYYSQIVNDFQKGDIAEGYSVSREKKESFPLTVTSAQKNPTAFYLCASSTGVSNEKLFFGSGTQLSVL.

V usage is TRBV4-2 and J usage is TRBJ1-4, with unresolved D. Germline-derived CDR1 and CDR2 are LGHNA and YNFKEQ. This CDR3 is built from 13 residues. The V end was cut by 7 bases, the J end by 1 base, with 7 bases between. CDR3 loop: CASIKGTNEKLFF. The CDR3 region has the DNA TGTGCCAGCATAAAGGGAACTAATGAAAAACTGTTTTTT.

This chain links TRBV19 with TRBJ2-5; 7 bases are a match to TRBD2. J was trimmed by 3 bases and V by 9 bases; bases with no gene match: 1. This CDR3 spans 11 amino acids. The germline CDR1 and CDR2 sequences are LNHDA and SQIVND (reference sequence). The CDR3 reads CASGRKETQYF. The CDR3 coding sequence is TGTGCCAGCGGGAGGAAAGAGACCCAGTACTTC.

The V and J genes are TRBV10-3 and TRBJ1-2, with 7 nucleotides matching TRBD1. Per germline, CDR1 ENHRY and CDR2 SYGVKD. This CDR3 is 13 amino acids long. J was trimmed by 5 bases and V by 6 bases; bases with no gene match: 6. In DNA form, the CDR3 reads TGTGCCATCAGCCTAGACAGGGAGTATGGCTACACCTTC. As protein: CAISLDREYGYTF.

This rearrangement joins TRBV11-3 to TRBJ2-1; 8 bases map to TRBD2. After removal of 0 bases from V and 7 bases from J, the junction contained 11 bases not matched to a gene. The CDR3 extends over 17 amino acids. Germline lookup yields CDR1 SGHNT and CDR2 YENEEA. The CDR3 sequence: CASSLDGPGGRKNEQFF. The CDR3 DNA reads TGTGCCAGCAGCTTAGATGGCCCGGGAGGGCGGAAAAATGAGCAGTTCTTC.

The chain combines TRBV5-4 with TRBJ2-1; 9 bases agree with TRBD2. CDR1 is SGHNT and CDR2 is YYREEE in the germline V gene (reference sequence). V was clipped by 0 bases and J by 8 bases; unmatched bases: 3. CDR3 size: 14 residues. CDR3 DNA sequence: TGTGCCAGCAGCTTGGGCGGGAGGGGACATGAGCAGTTCTTC. Protein: CASSLGGRGHEQFF.